This is a list of T cell receptor beta chains from one sample in a study of PD-1 blockade in mismatch repair-deficient tumors. TCRdb's copy holds only in-frame clones and misses some; the assay was immunoSEQ multiplex PCR. The sample yields around 62,000 clones, more than 75% seen once. Sequencing was performed on peripheral blood, taken 2 weeks after starting pembrolizumab. These receptors all come from an adult with mismatch repair-deficient cancer. The CDR3 runs from the conserved cysteine through the conserved F or W. The D gene is left open where the match is weak. Rows give clone size only sometimes, using once, few, many, or a class for an expanded clone.

d_gene,j_gene,abundance,v_gene,CDR3aa,CDR3nt
-,TRBJ2-7,-,TRBV6-5,CASRPGVVTGEQYF,TGTGCCAGCAGGCCCGGAGTTGTAACCGGCGAGCAGTACTTC
-,TRBJ2-7,-,TRBV9,CASSGGVEQYF,TGTGCCAGCAGCGGGGGGGTCGAGCAGTACTTC
-,TRBJ2-2,once,TRBV15,CATSRGRGRGYTGELFF,TGTGCCACCAGCAGAGGCAGGGGACGGGGGTACACCGGGGAGCTGTTTTTT
TRBD1,TRBJ1-1,few,TRBV5-4,CASSLGQGSGMNTEAFF,TGTGCCAGCAGCTTAGGACAGGGAAGCGGTATGAACACTGAAGCTTTCTTT
-,TRBJ1-1,-,TRBV7-8,CASSPRAGVGTEAFF,TGTGCCAGCAGCCCTCGGGCAGGGGTAGGGACTGAAGCTTTCTTT
-,TRBJ2-2,few,TRBV29-1,CSVGRAGTGELFF,TGCAGCGTTGGTCGAGCGGGTACCGGGGAGCTGTTTTTT
TRBD1,TRBJ2-7,once,TRBV5-1,CASSLVSGGVNEQYF,TGCGCCAGCAGCTTGGTATCAGGGGGCGTAAACGAGCAGTACTTC
-,TRBJ2-7,-,TRBV10-1,CASSESYYEQYF,TGCGCCAGCAGTGAGAGCTACTACGAGCAGTACTTC
-,TRBJ1-3,once,TRBV7-8,CASSFPRTRGNTIYF,TGTGCCAGCAGCTTCCCTAGAACTCGAGGGAACACCATATATTTT
-,TRBJ2-3,-,TRBV11-2,CASSLGDPYRDTQYF,TGTGCCAGCAGCTTAGGGGACCCCTACAGAGATACGCAGTATTTT
-,TRBJ2-3,-,TRBV10-3,CAISESSPSTDTQYF,TGTGCCATCAGTGAGTCTTCACCGAGCACAGATACGCAGTATTTT
-,TRBJ2-3,-,TRBV5-1,CASSHFRDSSTDTQYF,TGCGCCAGCAGCCACTTCCGGGATTCTAGCACAGATACGCAGTATTTT
TRBD1,TRBJ1-2,few,TRBV2,CASSGEGQGYGYTF,TGTGCCAGCAGTGGCGAGGGACAGGGCTATGGCTACACCTTC
-,TRBJ2-2,-,TRBV11-3,CASSLVGGSTTGELFF,TGTGCCAGCAGCTTAGTAGGCGGATCGACCACCGGGGAGCTGTTTTTT
-,TRBJ1-5,-,TRBV19,CASRSDRNGNQPQHF,TGTGCCAGTAGATCCGACAGAAACGGTAATCAGCCCCAGCATTTT
-,TRBJ2-6,few,TRBV2,CASNPGANVLTF,TGTGCCAGCAACCCTGGGGCCAACGTCCTGACTTTC
-,TRBJ1-5,-,TRBV5-4,CASNYPGQPQHF,TGTGCCAGCAACTATCCGGGGCAGCCCCAGCATTTT
-,TRBJ1-1,-,TRBV11-3,CASSLARGFNTEAFF,TGTGCCAGCAGCTTAGCCCGAGGGTTTAACACTGAAGCTTTCTTT
TRBD2,TRBJ2-3,-,TRBV30,CAWMRSGKSTDTQYF,TGTGCCTGGATGCGAAGCGGGAAGAGCACAGATACGCAGTATTTT
-,TRBJ2-1,-,TRBV21-1,CASSSHRPGQKISSYNEQFF,TGTGCCAGCAGCTCCCATCGCCCGGGACAGAAGATTAGCTCCTACAATGAGCAGTTCTTC
-,TRBJ1-5,-,TRBV5-6,CASSPGGMNQPQHF,TGTGCCAGCAGCCCCGGGGGGATGAATCAGCCCCAGCATTTT
-,TRBJ1-1,-,TRBV13,CASSGGTEAFF,TGTGCCAGCAGTGGTGGGACAGAAGCTTTCTTT
TRBD1,TRBJ1-4,-,TRBV6-5,CASSYQGATNEKLFF,TGTGCCAGCAGTTACCAGGGGGCAACTAATGAAAAACTGTTTTTT
TRBD1,TRBJ1-5,-,TRBV28,CASSPLDRNQPQHF,TGTGCCAGCAGTCCTCTGGACAGGAATCAGCCCCAGCATTTT
-,TRBJ2-3,-,TRBV4-1,CASLGGERTDTQYF,TGCGCCAGTTTAGGGGGGGAACGCACAGATACGCAGTATTTT
-,TRBJ2-2,-,TRBV7-9,CASRGGPGELFF,TGTGCCAGCCGTGGGGGGCCCGGGGAGCTGTTTTTT
TRBD1,TRBJ1-2,many,TRBV5-1,CASSLDFRGANYGYTF,TGCGCCAGCAGCTTGGATTTCAGGGGGGCTAACTATGGCTACACCTTC
-,TRBJ1-1,-,TRBV6-5,CASRQSLNTEAFF,TGTGCCAGCAGACAGAGCCTGAACACTGAAGCTTTCTTT
-,TRBJ2-3,-,TRBV27,CASSFLRGLTDTQYF,TGTGCCAGCAGTTTCTTGCGGGGACTCACAGATACGCAGTATTTT
TRBD2,TRBJ2-1,-,TRBV27,CASSPIGTSGSLDEQFF,TGTGCCAGCAGTCCTATCGGGACTAGCGGTTCTCTCGATGAGCAGTTCTTC
TRBD2,TRBJ2-7,once,TRBV19,CASTPGLGYEQYF,TGTGCCAGTACACCGGGACTAGGTTACGAGCAGTACTTC
TRBD2,TRBJ2-2,-,TRBV19,CASSISSGITGELFF,TGTGCCAGTAGTATATCTAGCGGGATAACCGGGGAGCTGTTTTTT